Presented here are 20 T cell receptor beta chains from one specimen sequenced in a study of CD8+CD57+ T cells in acquired aplastic anemia. It was genomic DNA that served as the template for profiling TCR beta VDJ and CDR3. MiXCR, applied by TCRdb to the reads, yields one record per CDR3 protein. The sample contains fewer than 200,000 distinct CDR3 sequences, under 50% of which appear only once. Patients included in sequencing had previously demonstrated CD8+CD57+ cell expansion by flow cytometry. What was sequenced was sorted CD4+, CD8+, or CD8+CD57+ T cells (not recorded which) from PBMCs. These receptor sequences come from a human donor with aplastic anemia.

This clonotype has ten or more counts. The chain uses TRBV12-3 or TRBV12-4 and TRBJ2-2; TRBD1 matches 8 bases. There are 15 residues in the CDR3. The V gene end was trimmed by 6 bases and the J gene end by 0 bases; junction bases not matched to a gene: 3. The CDR3: CASRGTGANTGELFF. In DNA form, the CDR3 reads TGTGCCAGCAGGGGGACAGGAGCGAACACCGGGGAGCTGTTTTTT.

The table lists this clonotype with many counts. The CDR3 region is CASHETPGQGNTDTQYF. In nucleotides, the CDR3 is TGTGCCAGCCATGAGACTCCGGGACAGGGAAACACAGATACGCAGTATTTT. The V and J genes are TRBV6-1 and TRBJ2-3; 9 bases fit TRBD1. This CDR3 has 17 residues. Losses at the gene ends were 8 bases for V and 2 bases for J; bases not matched to a gene: 14. Looked up from germline, CDR1 is MNHNS and CDR2 is SASEGT.

The chain combines TRBV7-3 with TRBJ1-1, with D hard to call. The CDR3 has 16 amino acids. The V end was cut by 0 bases, the J end by 0 bases, with 11 bases between. CDR1 is SGHTA, CDR2 FQGTGA, per germline. The CDR3 region has the DNA TGTGCCAGCAGCTTAACGGGCCATCGGATGAACACTGAAGCTTTCTTT. It specifies CASSLTGHRMNTEAFF.

The genes are TRBV20-1 and TRBJ2-7; maybe TRBD2 (6 bases). This CDR3 has 13 residues. Germline assignment: CDR1 DFQATT and CDR2 SNEGSKA (reference sequence). V lost 6 bases, J lost 3 bases, and 15 bases lay in between. Here the CDR3 DNA reads TGCAGTGCCGTAGGAGGGACTGGCTACGAGCAGTACTTC. It translates to CSAVGGTGYEQYF.

Comment on this clonotype: Being one base from a much bigger clone, this may be a read error. This sequence joins TRBV6-5 and TRBJ1-5, with a weak D call TRBD1 (5 bases). The germline CDR1 and CDR2 sequences are MNHEY and SVGAGI. This CDR3 has 15 residues. DNA for the CDR3: TGTGCCAGCAGTTCTACCTCGGGGGGGATTCAGCCCCAGCGTTTT. Amino acid sequence: CASSSTSGGIQPQRF.

The chain links TRBV24-1 to TRBJ2-1, with a weak D call TRBD2 (6 bases). Germline values: CDR1 KGHDR, CDR2 SFDVKD. The CDR3 runs to 15 residues. With 7 bases removed from V and 2 bases from J, the gap between germline ends came to 14 bases. Here the CDR3 reads CATRMGGDTYNEQFF. CDR3 in DNA: TGTGCCACCAGGATGGGGGGTGACACCTACAATGAGCAGTTCTTC.

For this clonotype: A clone one base away is much larger, so this may be a read error. This chain connects TRBV6-1 to TRBJ1-2; D unclear. This CDR3 is built from 12 residues. Trimming removed 7 bases from V and 2 bases from J, with 8 bases in between. Per germline, CDR1 MNHNS and CDR2 SASEGT. In DNA form, the CDR3 reads TGTGCCAGCATAACAGTGAACTATGGCTACACCTTC. Translating it yields CASITVNYGYTF.

In this sample, this clonotype turned up many times. The chain combines TRBV7-8 with TRBJ2-7; 12 nucleotides align to TRBD1. Germline V gene sequence: CDR1 SGHVS, CDR2 FQNEAQ. V lost 5 bases and J lost 7; bases outside the gene matches: 6. CDR3 size: 14 residues. The chain's CDR3 is CASSIRDRGQEQYF. CDR3 nucleotide sequence: TGTGCCAGCAGCATCCGGGACAGGGGGCAAGAGCAGTACTTC. Together with reference TRBV7-8 and TRBJ2-7, the CDR3 gives the full variable domain: GAGVSQSPRYKVAKRGQDVALRCDPISGHVSLFWYQQALGQGPEFLTYFQNEAQLDKSGLPSDRFFAERPEGSVSTLKIQRTQQEDSAVYLCASSIRDRGQEQYFGPGTRLTVT.

The J gene is TRBJ2-3, the V gene TRBV15; TRBD2 agrees at 8 bases. In germline, CDR1 is LNHNV, CDR2 YYDKDF (reference sequence). The trim removed 3 bases at V and 0 bases at J, leaving 8 bases unmatched. This CDR3 region has 17 residues. In nucleotides, the CDR3 is TGTGCCACCAGCAGCAGGGTCGGCGGGGGGAGCACAGATACGCAGTATTTT. The encoded protein is CATSSRVGGGSTDTQYF.

In its sample, this clonotype was seen many times. J is TRBJ2-1 and V is TRBV11-1; perhaps TRBD2 as D (5 bases). CDR3 length: 17 residues. Trimming stripped 5 bases from V and 9 bases from J, with 26 bases between. Per the germline V gene, CDR1 is SGHAT and CDR2 is FQDESV (reference sequence). CDR3 coding DNA: TGTGCCAGCAGCCCCCGCTTGCTCGGGCTTTCGGGAAGTGAGCAGTTCTTC. This encodes CASSPRLLGLSGSEQFF.

This clonotype appeared many times. The chain employs TRBV10-3 and TRBJ2-3; possible D gene TRBD2, 5 bases. CDR1 is ENHRY and CDR2 is SYGVKD in the germline V gene. The CDR3 spans 15 residues. Trimming removed 2 bases at V and 7 bases at J, with 16 bases between. CDR3: CAISETSRTAYTQYF. In DNA, the CDR3 is TGTGCCATCAGTGAGACCTCCAGGACTGCCTATACGCAGTATTTT.

The genes are TRBV15 and TRBJ2-5; 11 bases map to TRBD2. In germline, CDR1 is LNHNV, CDR2 YYDKDF (reference sequence). The V and J ends lost 2 bases and 4 bases, in that order; junction bases with no gene match: 24. The CDR3 extends over 22 amino acids. The CDR3 sequence is CATSRLSKYTSGSFPWGETQYF. The CDR3 nucleotides are TGTGCCACCAGCAGACTGTCCAAATATACTAGCGGGAGTTTCCCTTGGGGAGAGACCCAGTACTTC.

The chain has TRBV7-3 and TRBJ2-2; D gene ambiguous. CDR1 is SGHTA, CDR2 FQGTGA, per germline. V was shortened by 3 bases and J by 8 bases, with 10 bases between the two germline ends. There are 13 residues in the CDR3. The CDR3 loop is CASSFSDVGELFF. DNA of the CDR3: TGTGCCAGCAGCTTTTCTGACGTTGGGGAGCTGTTTTTT.

The table lists this clonotype with many counts. The chain recombines TRBV4-2 with TRBJ2-3, with TRBD2 as a possible D gene (5 bases). The CDR3 is 16 residues long. Germline CDR1 reads LGHNA; CDR2 reads YNFKEQ. The V end lost 7 bases, the J end lost 0 bases, and 17 bases lay between the germline ends. CDR3 sequence: CASNPGTAASTDTQYF. The DNA of the CDR3 is TGTGCCAGCAACCCGGGAACGGCGGCTAGCACAGATACGCAGTATTTT.

The chain joins TRBV10-3 to TRBJ2-1; TRBD2 aligns across 15 bases. The germline CDR1 and CDR2 sequences are ENHRY and SYGVKD. After removal of 7 bases from V and 0 bases from J, the junction contained 13 bases not matched to a gene. The CDR3 totals 20 residues. The CDR3 spells CAIKRNGLAGGTTSYNEQFF. The CDR3 DNA reads TGTGCCATCAAACGAAACGGACTAGCGGGGGGGACAACCTCCTACAATGAGCAGTTCTTC.

As concerns this clonotype: A read error may explain this, as a much larger clone is one base away. V and J are TRBV20-1 and TRBJ2-4; D may be TRBD1 (6 bases). V was clipped by 8 bases and J by 6 bases, with 17 bases between them. Germline CDR1 and CDR2: DFQATT and SNEGSKA (reference sequence). This CDR3 spans 13 amino acids. Written as DNA, the CDR3 is TGCAGTTTCCTGGCCAGGGGTGGAAACATTCAGTACTTC. As protein: CSFLARGGNIQYF.

This rearrangement joins TRBV19 to TRBJ2-7; no reliable D call. This CDR3 has 13 residues. Deletions cut 0 bases from V and 6 bases from J, with 9 bases between. The germline gives CDR1 LNHDA, CDR2 SQIVND (reference sequence). The chain's CDR3 is CASSIDTSSEQYF. Written as DNA, the CDR3 is TGTGCCAGTAGTATAGACACCAGTAGCGAGCAGTACTTC. The whole variable domain, filled in from reference TRBV19 and TRBJ2-7, reads DGGITQSPKYLFRKEGQNVTLSCEQNLNHDAMYWYRQDPGQGLRLIYYSQIVNDFQKGDIAEGYSVSREKKESFPLTVTSAQKNPTAFYLCASSIDTSSEQYFGPGTRLTVT.

V gene TRBV5-4 combines with J gene TRBJ2-5; D possibly uses TRBD1 or TRBD2 (6 bases each). The CDR3 contains 16 residues. Trimming left V 4 bases short and J 6 bases short, with 22 bases between. CDR1 SGHNT and CDR2 YYREEE come from the germline V gene (reference sequence). The CDR3 here is CASSLPPGGTAKTQYF. In DNA, the CDR3 is TGTGCCAGCAGCCTACCCCCCGGGGGCACGGCGAAGACCCAGTACTTC.

The J gene is TRBJ2-3, the V gene TRBV7-8, with D unresolved. CDR3 length: 13 amino acids. Germline loops: CDR1 SGHVS, CDR2 FQNEAQ. V was clipped by 1 base and J by 5 bases, with 7 bases between them. CDR3 region: CASSLGRLDTQYF. CDR3 sequence (DNA): TGTGCCAGCAGCTTAGGCCGTTTAGATACGCAGTATTTT.

The chain uses TRBV5-1 and TRBJ2-7; TRBD1 might be the D (5 bases). This CDR3 is 15 amino acids long. V lost 2 bases, J lost 2 bases, and 14 bases lay in between. Germline V gives CDR1 SGHRS, CDR2 YFSETQ. Here the CDR3 DNA reads TGCGCCAGCAGCTTTTTACAGGACCCCACCTACGAGCAGTACTTC. It is translated as CASSFLQDPTYEQYF.